Following are 13 T cell receptor beta chains from one sample sequenced in a study of shared clonotypes between healthy human individuals. Clones were sequenced by immunoSEQ multiplex PCR, and TCRdb holds only the in-frame ones, with some missing. The sample shows 700,000 or so clones, roughly 78% of them seen only once. The sample was memory CD4+ T cells sorted from blood. The sample's subset: CD45RA-negative fraction. Source of these receptors: a woman between 25 and 40 years old in good health.

The chain couples TRBV30 to TRBJ1-2; D unclear. V lost 2 bases and J 4 bases, leaving 8 bases between the germline ends. Per the germline V gene, CDR1 is GTSNPN and CDR2 is SVGIG (reference sequence). The CDR3 is made up of 12 amino acids. CDR3 protein: CAWSPDAYGYTF. Written as DNA, the CDR3 is TGTGCCTGGAGTCCGGACGCCTATGGCTACACCTTC.

This chain uses TRBV7-2 with TRBJ1-3; the D gene is possibly TRBD1 (5 bases). The CDR3 consists of 16 residues. With 0 bases removed from V and 4 bases from J, the gap between germline ends came to 13 bases. Germline CDR1 reads SGHTA; CDR2 reads FQGNSA. The CDR3 loop reads CASSLAAQGSGNTIYF. Here the CDR3 DNA reads TGTGCCAGCAGCTTAGCGGCGCAGGGATCGGGAAACACCATATATTTT.

J is TRBJ1-4 and V is TRBV7-9; TRBD1 is a possible D gene (6 bases). This CDR3 has 14 amino acids. Germline loops: CDR1 SEHNR, CDR2 FQNEAQ (reference sequence). Trimming cost V 4 bases and J 8 bases, with 14 bases left between them. Here the CDR3 DNA reads TGTGCCAGCAGCTCGGACAAAGGGGGAGAAAAACTGTTTTTT. Translating it yields CASSSDKGGEKLFF. The whole variable domain, remainder taken from reference TRBV7-9 and TRBJ1-4, is DTGVSQNPRHKITKRGQNVTFRCDPISEHNRLYWYRQTLGQGPEFLTYFQNEAQLEKSRLLSDRFSAERPKGSFSTLEIQRTEQGDSAMYLCASSSDKGGEKLFFGSGTQLSVL.

This clone was picked up one time. The V gene is TRBV30, the J gene TRBJ2-2; D may be TRBD2 (5 bases). The germline V and J ends were trimmed by 5 bases and 2 bases, with 12 bases remaining between them. In germline, CDR1 is GTSNPN, CDR2 SVGIG (reference sequence). The CDR3 sequence is 14 residues long. The CDR3 region has the DNA TGTGCCTGGGACTACTCAATCAACACCGGGGAGCTGTTTTTT. This gives the protein CAWDYSINTGELFF.

The genes are TRBV28 and TRBJ2-2, with TRBD2 matching over 10 bases. V lost 8 bases and J lost 1; bases outside the gene matches: 10. Germline CDR1 and CDR2: MDHEN and SYDVKM. This CDR3 has 17 amino acids. The CDR3 loop reads CASVGSSGRQNTGELFF. The CDR3 region has the DNA TGTGCCAGCGTTGGGAGTAGCGGGAGGCAGAACACCGGGGAGCTGTTTTTT.

The chain links TRBV7-9 to TRBJ2-7; 7 bases agree with TRBD1. Per germline, CDR1 SEHNR and CDR2 FQNEAQ (reference sequence). The CDR3 length is 14 residues. Trimming took 1 base from V and 6 from J; bases not matched to a gene: 6. The CDR3 here is CASSLGTGVAEQYF. Written as DNA, the CDR3 is TGTGCCAGCAGCTTAGGGACAGGAGTAGCCGAGCAGTACTTC.

This clone was observed a handful of times. V usage is TRBV18 and J usage is TRBJ2-3, with 10 bases identical to TRBD2. The J segment lost 0 bases and the V segment lost 4 bases, leaving 4 bases of the junction unmatched. The CDR3 consists of 16 residues. CDR1 KGHSH and CDR2 LQKENI come from the germline V gene. The CDR3 sequence is CASSQATSGSTDTQYF. The CDR3 region has the DNA TGTGCCAGCTCACAAGCGACTAGCGGGAGCACAGATACGCAGTATTTT.

The CDR3 reads CASSFGSNQPQHF. In nucleotides, the CDR3 is TGTGCCAGCAGCTTCGGGAGCAATCAGCCCCAGCATTTT. V and J are TRBV5-8 and TRBJ1-5; no firm D call. The CDR3 is 13 residues long. Trimming cost V 2 bases and J 1 base, with 4 bases left between them. Germline V gives CDR1 SGHTS, CDR2 YDEGEE.

This clone has only a few counts. The chain has TRBV7-9 and TRBJ2-7; D perhaps matches TRBD1 (6 bases). V lost 5 bases and J 12 bases, leaving 17 bases between the germline ends. Germline assignment: CDR1 SEHNR and CDR2 FQNEAQ (reference sequence). The CDR3 contains 12 residues. The CDR3 is CASSIQQGLLYF. The CDR3 nucleotides read TGTGCCAGCAGCATTCAACAGGGTCTCCTGTACTTC.

In its sample, this clone was seen a few times. The rearrangement joins TRBV19 to TRBJ1-2, with TRBD1 matching over 9 bases. The CDR3 has 16 amino acids. The V segment lost 4 bases and the J segment 1 base; nucleotides outside the gene matches: 7. In germline, CDR1 is LNHDA, CDR2 SQIVND (reference sequence). CDR3 coding DNA: TGTGCCAGTAGTACTCTCGGGACAGGGATTAACTATGGCTACACCTTC. This sequence encodes CASSTLGTGINYGYTF.

J is TRBJ2-7 and V is TRBV2, with D possibly matching TRBD2 (6 bases). The V and J ends lost 4 bases and 2 bases respectively, with 9 bases between them. CDR1 and CDR2 from the germline V gene are SNHLY and FYNNEI. The CDR3 has 13 amino acids. As DNA, the CDR3 is TGTGCCAGCAGTGCGGGAGTGACCTACGAGCAGTACTTC. Encoded protein: CASSAGVTYEQYF.

V gene TRBV16 combines with J gene TRBJ1-1; D gene unclear. The CDR3 extends over 14 amino acids. V was shortened by 4 bases and J by 1 base, with 10 bases between the two germline ends. The germline CDR1 and CDR2 sequences are KGHSY and FQNENV. CDR3 sequence reads: CASSLRGENTEAFF. The CDR3 DNA follows: TGTGCCAGCAGCCTTAGAGGAGAGAACACTGAAGCTTTCTTT.

The J gene is TRBJ2-4, the V gene TRBV29-1; 13 bases agree with TRBD2. Germline V gives CDR1 SQVTM, CDR2 ANQGSEA. The trim removed 7 bases at V and 2 bases at J, leaving 8 bases unmatched. The CDR3 runs to 16 residues. The CDR3 loop is CSALGLAGVSKNIQYF. In nucleotides, the CDR3 is TGCAGCGCCCTCGGACTAGCGGGAGTTTCCAAAAACATTCAGTACTTC.